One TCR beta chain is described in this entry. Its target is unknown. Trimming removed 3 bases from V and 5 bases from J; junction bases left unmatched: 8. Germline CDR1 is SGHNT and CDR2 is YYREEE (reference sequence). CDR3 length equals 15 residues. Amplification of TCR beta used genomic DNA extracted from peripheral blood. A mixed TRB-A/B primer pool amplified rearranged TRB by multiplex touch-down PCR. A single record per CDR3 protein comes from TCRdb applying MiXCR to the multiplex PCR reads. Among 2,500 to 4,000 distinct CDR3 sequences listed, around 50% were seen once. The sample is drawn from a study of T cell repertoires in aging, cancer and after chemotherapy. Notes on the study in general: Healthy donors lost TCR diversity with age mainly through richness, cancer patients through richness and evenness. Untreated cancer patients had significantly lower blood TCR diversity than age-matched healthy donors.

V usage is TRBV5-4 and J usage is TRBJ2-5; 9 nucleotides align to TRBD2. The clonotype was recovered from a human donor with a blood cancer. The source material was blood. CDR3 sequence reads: CASSSKTSGAETQYF. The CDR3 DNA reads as TGTGCCAGCAGCTCAAAGACTAGCGGTGCTGAGACCCAGTACTTC.